This TCR beta chain was sequenced during a study of tumor and adjacent non-tumor tissue in lung cancer. The library came from three nested PCR rounds adapted from ARM-PCR protocols. TCRdb redid the calling of the multiplex PCR reads with MiXCR, one entry per CDR3 protein. The data hold approximately 71,000 distinct CDR3 sequences, with about 60% observed a single time. Germline values: CDR1 SGHVS, CDR2 FQNEAQ. The CDR3 runs 14 residues. With respect to this clonotype: A single base separates this from a much larger clone, so it may be a read error.

RNA was extracted from bulk tissue without any cell sorting. This chain connects TRBV7-8 to TRBJ2-7; TRBD1 matches 9 bases. The specimen sequenced was lung tumor tissue. The sequence was obtained from a man aged 50 to 59 with non-small cell lung cancer. CDR3 amino acids: CAGSLDRGSYEQYF. The DNA of the CDR3 is TGTGCCGGCAGCTTAGACAGGGGGTCCTACGAGCAGTACTTC.